This T cell receptor (beta chain) came from a study of breast tumors, draining lymph nodes, adjacent tissues. Study-level findings and limits: Tumors had less TCR diversity than lymph nodes, more than nontumor tissue. Compared with basal-like, luminal-like tumors shared significantly more repertoire with nontumor tissue.

Per the germline V gene, CDR1 is SQVTM and CDR2 is ANQGSEA. The CDR3 has 13 residues. One entry per CDR3 protein, called by TCRdb with MiXCR from the multiplex PCR reads. The sample consists of about 180,000 distinct CDR3 sequences, around a third of them appearing once. Axillary draining lymph nodes of breast cancer patients supplied the node samples. Note on this clonotype: What it binds is not known. An end of the junction differs from the germline gene, which may be a read error.

This chain connects TRBV29-1 to TRBJ1-1, with 9 bases fitting TRBD1. The sample taken for sequencing was axillary lymph node tissue. The receptor was isolated from a female donor with breast cancer. Some clones in this sample may be carry-over from other donors' samples. The CDR3 here is CSVEGQGTSEAFF. The CDR3 nucleotides read TGCAGCGTCGAAGGACAGGGGACGAGTGAAGCTTTCTTT.